One sample yielded the 26 T cell receptor beta chains listed below, sequenced in a study of shared clonotypes between healthy human individuals. Data came from immunoSEQ multiplex PCR; TCRdb stores just in-frame clones and leaves some out. The sample holds approximately 2,000,000 clones, around 90% seen once. Specimen: naive CD4+ T cells from PBMCs. As to subset: CD45RA+ positively selected. The receptors were gathered from a man younger than 35 in good health. Some clones in this sample may be carry-over from other donors' samples.

The chain uses TRBV30 and TRBJ1-2; 7 bases align to TRBD1. The CDR3 loop spans 11 amino acids. Germline CDR1 reads GTSNPN; CDR2 reads SVGIG (reference sequence). The junction had 2 bases not matched to a gene; V was cut back by 4 bases and J by 6 bases. The CDR3 loop reads CAWNRGDGYTF. Written as DNA, the CDR3 is TGTGCCTGGAACAGGGGAGATGGCTACACCTTC.

V gene TRBV28 combines with J gene TRBJ2-1; D unresolved. This CDR3 is 12 amino acids long. Germline CDR1 is MDHEN and CDR2 is SYDVKM. Trimming removed 6 bases at V and 9 bases at J, with 12 bases between. Written as DNA, the CDR3 is TGTGCCAGCAGCTCCGCGACGGGTGAGCAGTTCTTC. This encodes CASSSATGEQFF.

This chain uses TRBV15 with TRBJ2-2, with D hard to call. The CDR3 runs 14 residues. Germline-derived CDR1 and CDR2 are LNHNV and YYDKDF (reference sequence). Trimming shortened V by 0 bases and J by 3 bases, and 5 bases separated the two germline ends. CDR3 sequence: CATSRESYTGELFF. The CDR3 DNA reads as TGTGCCACCAGCAGAGAGTCATACACCGGGGAGCTGTTTTTT.

The chain has TRBV21-1 and TRBJ1-5. TRBV21-1 is a documented pseudogene. This CDR3 comprises 16 residues. The DNA for the CDR3 is TGTGCCAGCAGCAAAGCGCCGGCACGGGGAGTTCAGCCCCAGCATTTT. Residues: CASSKAPARGVQPQHF.

V is TRBV5-1 and J is TRBJ2-3, with 7 bases aligning to TRBD1. The germline CDR1 and CDR2 sequences are SGHRS and YFSETQ. The CDR3 sequence is 14 residues long. The J segment lost 3 bases and the V segment lost 4 bases, leaving 5 bases of the junction unmatched. Here the CDR3 DNA reads TGCGCCAGCAGCGACCTACAGGGGACAGATACGCAGTATTTT. Encoded protein: CASSDLQGTDTQYF.

V is TRBV5-6 and J is TRBJ2-7, with 8 nucleotides matching TRBD1. Germline CDR1 is SGHDT and CDR2 is YYEEEE. V shed 4 bases, J shed 4 bases, and the junction held 10 bases outside the gene matches. The CDR3 consists of 15 residues. The CDR3 DNA follows: TGTGCCAGCAGCCTAGAAAGGACAGGGCTTTACGAGCAGTACTTC. This sequence encodes CASSLERTGLYEQYF.

A note on this clone: The sample has other DNA sequences that encode this CDR3 too. V gene TRBV18 combines with J gene TRBJ1-4; 10 positions agree with TRBD1. From germline, CDR1 is KGHSH and CDR2 LQKENI. The V and J ends lost 2 bases and 7 bases, in that order; junction bases with no gene match: 1. This CDR3 comprises 14 residues. CDR3 sequence (DNA): TGTGCCAGCTCACCAGGGACAGGGGCTGAAAAACTGTTTTTT. This codes for CASSPGTGAEKLFF.

The V and J genes are TRBV5-1 and TRBJ2-3; no definite D call. Trimming removed 4 bases at V and 1 base at J, with 10 bases between. The CDR3 extends over 14 amino acids. Germline CDR1 SGHRS, CDR2 YFSETQ. As DNA, the CDR3 is TGCGCCAGCAGCGTCCAATTGGGCACAGATACGCAGTATTTT. Its protein product is CASSVQLGTDTQYF.

The gene calls are TRBV15 and TRBJ1-4; tentative D call: TRBD1 (6 bases). Germline V gives CDR1 LNHNV, CDR2 YYDKDF (reference sequence). Trimming stripped 1 base from V and 7 bases from J, with 16 bases between. This CDR3 region has 16 residues. The CDR3 protein is CATSRAPGGRGEKLFF. For the CDR3, the DNA is TGTGCCACCAGCAGAGCCCCGGGGGGGCGAGGTGAAAAACTGTTTTTT. Variable domain in full (rest from reference TRBV15 and TRBJ1-4): DAMVIQNPRYQVTQFGKPVTLSCSQTLNHNVMYWYQQKSSQAPKLLFHYYDKDFNNEADTPDNFQSRRPNTSFCFLDIRSPGLGDTAMYLCATSRAPGGRGEKLFFGSGTQLSVL.

The CDR3 spells CASSLNTGTGSLTEAFF. For the CDR3, the DNA is TGTGCCAGCTCACTAAACACCGGGACAGGGAGTTTAACTGAAGCTTTCTTT. The chain links TRBV18 to TRBJ1-1, with 9 bases lining up with TRBD1. The CDR3 totals 17 residues. The germline CDR1 and CDR2 sequences are KGHSH and LQKENI. The V and J ends lost 4 bases and 5 bases, in that order; junction bases with no gene match: 14.

V gene TRBV7-9 combines with J gene TRBJ2-5, with 10 bases fitting TRBD2. The germline V gene encodes CDR1 SEHNR and CDR2 FQNEAQ (reference sequence). V shed 5 bases, J shed 0 bases, and the junction held 9 bases outside the gene matches. This CDR3 is built from 17 residues. CDR3 in DNA: TGTGCCAGCAGCCCGGGAAGCGGGAGGGTAGACCAAGAGACCCAGTACTTC. This gives the protein CASSPGSGRVDQETQYF.

This chain links TRBV27 with TRBJ2-5; TRBD2 matches at 12 bases. The CDR3 has 17 residues. With 4 bases clipped from V and 2 bases from J, the junction kept 8 bases outside the gene matches. CDR1 and CDR2 from the germline V gene are MNHEY and SMNVEV (reference sequence). CDR3 bases: TGTGCCAGCAGTTCCGGACTAGCGGGGACGTTTCAAGAGACCCAGTACTTC. Encoded protein: CASSSGLAGTFQETQYF.

V is TRBV5-6 and J is TRBJ2-2; 8 bases agree with TRBD1. The V segment lost 2 bases and the J segment 4 bases; nucleotides outside the gene matches: 7. CDR1 SGHDT and CDR2 YYEEEE come from the germline V gene. The CDR3 loop spans 16 amino acids. CDR3 coding DNA: TGTGCCAGCAGCTTCTGGGACAGGCCCGCCACCGGGGAGCTGTTTTTT. Its translation: CASSFWDRPATGELFF. The whole variable domain, remainder taken from reference TRBV5-6 and TRBJ2-2, is DAGVTQSPTHLIKTRGQQVTLRCSPKSGHDTVSWYQQALGQGPQFIFQYYEEEERQRGNFPDRFSGHQFPNYSSELNVNALLLGDSALYLCASSFWDRPATGELFFGEGSRLTVL.

The genes are TRBV30 and TRBJ2-3; D uncertain. This CDR3 is built from 15 residues. Germline values: CDR1 GTSNPN, CDR2 SVGIG (reference sequence). V lost 0 bases to trimming and J lost 1 base, with 11 bases between them. The DNA for the CDR3 is TGTGCCTGGAGTGTATCCCATAATGGCACAGATACGCAGTATTTT. This codes for CAWSVSHNGTDTQYF.

V gene TRBV29-1 combines with J gene TRBJ2-3; no clear D gene. CDR3 length: 16 amino acids. V lost 5 bases to trimming and J lost 0 bases, with 18 bases between them. Per the germline V gene, CDR1 is SQVTM and CDR2 is ANQGSEA. The CDR3 sequence is CSVIFARAASTDTQYF. The CDR3 coding sequence is TGCAGCGTTATTTTTGCTAGAGCTGCTAGCACAGATACGCAGTATTTT.

The J gene is TRBJ2-3, the V gene TRBV14, with D possibly being TRBD2 (5 bases). The V end lost 6 bases, the J end lost 6 bases, and 10 bases lay between the germline ends. CDR3 length equals 12 residues. The V gene's germline CDR1 is SGHDN and CDR2 FVKESK. CDR3 loop: CASSWTPDTQYF. The CDR3 bases are TGTGCCAGCAGTTGGACTCCTGATACGCAGTATTTT.

The V and J genes are TRBV7-3 and TRBJ2-3, with 9 bases matching TRBD1. CDR1 and CDR2 from the germline V gene are SGHTA and FQGTGA. CDR3 length equals 15 residues. V dropped 6 bases and J dropped 4; count of bases not matched to a gene: 8. The CDR3 protein is CASSLTGGTADTQYF. For the CDR3, the DNA is TGTGCCAGCAGTCTAACAGGGGGCACAGCAGATACGCAGTATTTT.

This clone has only one observation. CDR3 nucleotide sequence: TGTGCCAGCAGTGAATATACAGATACGCAGTATTTT. Its translation: CASSEYTDTQYF. The V gene is TRBV25-1, the J gene TRBJ2-3; D is unclear. Germline loops: CDR1 MGHDK, CDR2 SYGVNS. Deletions cut 0 bases from V and 3 bases from J, with 1 base between. The CDR3 consists of 12 residues.

The chain carries TRBV28 and TRBJ1-2; D ambiguous. The germline CDR1 and CDR2 sequences are MDHEN and SYDVKM. The CDR3 sequence is 15 residues long. With 3 bases removed from V and 12 bases from J, the gap between germline ends came to 23 bases. This CDR3 reads CASSFQSSLRRIHTF. The CDR3 coding sequence is TGTGCCAGCAGTTTTCAAAGTAGCCTGAGGCGGATCCACACCTTC.

This clone was seen a single time. The chain couples TRBV5-1 to TRBJ2-1, with 9 nucleotides matching TRBD2. The CDR3 totals 14 residues. The germline CDR1 and CDR2 sequences are SGHRS and YFSETQ. With 7 bases clipped from V and 8 bases from J, the junction kept 10 bases outside the gene matches. The CDR3 region has the DNA TGCGCCAGCTCCAGGGCGGGAGGGATCGATGAGCAGTTCTTC. This gives the protein CASSRAGGIDEQFF.

The chain combines TRBV6-5 with TRBJ1-2; possible D gene TRBD1, 6 bases. The germline V gene encodes CDR1 MNHEY and CDR2 SVGAGI. Trimming took 6 bases from V and 9 from J, leaving 23 bases between them. This CDR3 region has 15 residues. The CDR3 bases are TGTGCCAGCAGCTCCTTACTCCGGACAGCCTTTAGCTACACCTTC. Translated, it gives CASSSLLRTAFSYTF.

In DNA, the CDR3 is TGTGCCAGCAGTACTCGACAGGGGAGCTACGAGCAGTACTTC. It is translated as CASSTRQGSYEQYF. The chain employs TRBV6-6 and TRBJ2-7; TRBD1 matches at 8 bases. Germline CDR1 is MNHNY and CDR2 is SVGAGI (reference sequence). V shed 5 bases and J 3 bases; nucleotides not matched to a gene: 6. This CDR3 is built from 14 residues.

The V gene is TRBV11-2, the J gene TRBJ2-7, with a weak D call TRBD2 (6 bases). Germline V lookup: CDR1 SGHAT, CDR2 FQNNGV. V was pared by 4 bases and J by 3 bases, with 22 bases between. CDR3 length: 17 amino acids. CDR3 coding DNA: TGTGCCAGCAGCTCCTCCTCGGGAGTGCCCCGTTACTACGAGCAGTACTTC. As protein: CASSSSSGVPRYYEQYF.

This chain links TRBV2 with TRBJ2-5; TRBD2 agrees at 14 bases. Germline CDR1 is SNHLY and CDR2 is FYNNEI. Losses at the gene ends were 9 bases for V and 1 base for J; bases not matched to a gene: 10. This CDR3 has 17 amino acids. CDR3 residues: CASTGTSGRGAQETQYF. In DNA form, the CDR3 reads TGTGCCAGTACCGGGACTAGCGGGAGAGGGGCCCAAGAGACCCAGTACTTC.

The chain links TRBV7-3 to TRBJ2-3; 7 bases fit TRBD1. Germline values: CDR1 SGHTA, CDR2 FQGTGA. CDR3 size: 18 residues. The junction had 11 bases not matched to a gene; V was cut back by 1 base and J by 1 base. The CDR3, as DNA: TGTGCCAGCAGCTTAATCGGGGTGGAAGGGGGCCGCACAGATACGCAGTATTTT. Its translation: CASSLIGVEGGRTDTQYF.

This chain uses TRBV28 with TRBJ1-1; TRBD1 is a possible D gene (5 bases). Per germline, CDR1 MDHEN and CDR2 SYDVKM. V lost 7 bases to trimming and J lost 6 bases, with 12 bases between them. The CDR3 extends over 12 amino acids. CDR3 sequence (DNA): TGTGCCAGCAAAACGGGGACGGCTGAAGCTTTCTTT. Protein sequence: CASKTGTAEAFF.